This T cell receptor (beta chain) originates from a study of CD8 T cells in ankylosing spondylitis. Overall study findings and caveats: CD8+ cells made up the disease-linked clones, which were relatively rare in peripheral blood.

Germline V gene data show CDR1 as SGHRS and CDR2 as YFSETQ. This CDR3 contains 14 residues. V was pared by 3 bases and J by 2 bases, with 1 base of the junction left unmatched. Notes on this clonotype: Its antigen is currently unknown.

TCRdb reanalysed the 5' RACE reads using MiXCR and keeps one entry per CDR3 protein. The data hold 200,000 to 250,000 distinct CDR3 sequences, with over 8.5% observed a single time. This receptor was identified in a male donor with ankylosing spondylitis or in good health (not recorded which). This chain joins TRBV5-1 and TRBJ2-7; 11 bases align to TRBD1. The sequenced material came from blood, either unsorted or a sorted T cell fraction (not recorded which). CDR3 loop: CASSWDRGTYEQYF. The CDR3 DNA reads TGCGCCAGCAGCTGGGACAGGGGGACCTACGAGCAGTACTTC.